These T cell receptor beta chains were read from a single sample in a study of T cell responses to AZD1222 COVID-19 vaccine. TCRdb's copy holds only in-frame clones and misses some; the assay was immunoSEQ multiplex PCR. The sample lists about 120,000 clones, approximately 94% occurring once. Specimen: peripheral blood, collected 28 days after the second AZD1222 dose. The receptors stem from an adult who received the AZD1222 COVID-19 vaccine. Both conserved end residues are part of each CDR3. The D gene is left open where the match is weak. Clone sizes are given selectively: once, few, many, or a class where the clone is expanded.

d_gene,j_gene,abundance,v_gene,CDR3nt,CDR3aa
TRBD1,TRBJ1-2,medium-sized,TRBV3-1/TRBV3-2,TGTGCCAGCAGCCCGCAGGGGGGCCCTAACTATGGCTACACCTTC,CASSPQGGPNYGYTF
-,TRBJ1-1,-,TRBV18,TGTGCCAGCTCCCCGAACCGTCAGAACACTGAAGCTTTCTTT,CASSPNRQNTEAFF
-,TRBJ1-4,-,TRBV20-1,TGCAGTGCGAGAGAGGATGAAAAACTGTTTTTT,CSAREDEKLFF
-,TRBJ2-7,-,TRBV7-7,TGTGCCAGCAGCCGATTAGACGGCTACGAGCAGTACTTC,CASSRLDGYEQYF
-,TRBJ1-3,-,TRBV2,TGTGCCAGCGGTACAGGCCTTCCAGGAAACACCATATATTTT,CASGTGLPGNTIYF
-,TRBJ1-1,-,TRBV28,TGTGCCAGCAGTTTGAATCCAAGGCGAGCTTTCTTT,CASSLNPRRAFF
-,TRBJ2-3,-,TRBV7-8,TGTGCCAGCAGCTCGGTCGGGACGACCAAGCGGTATTTT,CASSSVGTTKRYF
TRBD2,TRBJ2-2,-,TRBV7-6,TGTGCCAGCAGCTATAGCGGGAGTTTAGACACCGGGGAGCTGTTTTTT,CASSYSGSLDTGELFF
TRBD1,TRBJ2-7,-,TRBV27,TGTGCCAGCAGTAGGGGACAGGACTACGAGCAGTACTTC,CASSRGQDYEQYF
-,TRBJ2-3,-,TRBV3-1/TRBV3-2,TGTGCCAGCAGTGGATTAGATACGCAGTATTTT,CASSGLDTQYF
-,TRBJ2-1,-,TRBV5-1,TGCGCCAGCCGTGCTACAGGGAGTTCCTACAATGAGCAGTTCTTC,CASRATGSSYNEQFF
TRBD1,TRBJ1-1,-,TRBV5-5,TGTGCCAGCAGCTTCAGGACAGGGCCTAGGGACACTGAAGCTTTCTTT,CASSFRTGPRDTEAFF
TRBD2,TRBJ2-1,-,TRBV5-1,TGCGCCAGCAGCCCGCGGACTAGCACGAACAATGAGCAGTTCTTC,CASSPRTSTNNEQFF
-,TRBJ1-2,-,TRBV7-2,TGTGCCAGCAGCTATCGACAATCCAACTATGGCTACACCTTC,CASSYRQSNYGYTF
-,TRBJ1-2,-,TRBV13,TGTGCCAGCAGCTTAGGTTCTACAGTGTCTAACTATGGCTACACCTTC,CASSLGSTVSNYGYTF
-,TRBJ1-3,-,TRBV6-5,TGTGCCAGCAGTTGGGGGGGCGAGGGAAACACCATATATTTT,CASSWGGEGNTIYF
-,TRBJ2-7,-,TRBV10-3,TGTGCCATCGGTTGGGAGGACACCTACGAGCAGTACTTC,CAIGWEDTYEQYF
TRBD1,TRBJ1-4,-,TRBV6-5,TGTGCCAGCAGTTTAACAGGGGGATCGACTAATGAAAAACTGTTTTTT,CASSLTGGSTNEKLFF
-,TRBJ1-2,-,TRBV18,TGTGCCAGCTCACCGGACGGCCTCTATGGCTACACCTTC,CASSPDGLYGYTF
-,TRBJ1-2,-,TRBV5-1,TGCGCCAGCAGCTCAAATCCGGGATACTACACCTTC,CASSSNPGYYTF
TRBD2,TRBJ2-1,-,TRBV11-2,TGTGCCAGCAGCTCGGGACTAGCCGATGAGCAGTTCTTC,CASSSGLADEQFF
-,TRBJ1-5,once,TRBV6-5,TGTGCCAGCGGCCAGGGCAGCTATTATCAGCCCCAGCATTTT,CASGQGSYYQPQHF
TRBD1,TRBJ1-1,-,TRBV27,TGTGCCAGCAGTTTTTCGCGCCGGGGACAGGGGGGATCAAGCTCCACTGAAGCTTTCTTT,CASSFSRRGQGGSSSTEAFF
TRBD1,TRBJ1-2,-,TRBV19,TGTGCCAGTAGTATCCAGGGGGCCGGCTACACCTTC,CASSIQGAGYTF
-,TRBJ2-3,-,TRBV10-1,TGCGCCAGCAGTGAGGCAGGGGCCCACGATACGCAGTATTTT,CASSEAGAHDTQYF
TRBD1,TRBJ1-5,-,TRBV19,TGTGCCAGTAGTACTGGGGGACAGAATAGCAATCAGCCCCAGCATTTT,CASSTGGQNSNQPQHF
TRBD2,TRBJ2-2,-,TRBV11-2,TGTGCCAGCTCCGGACTAGTCGCGAACACCGGGGAGCTGTTTTTT,CASSGLVANTGELFF
-,TRBJ1-2,-,TRBV7-9,TGTGCCAGCAGAACGACTGGGGGCTACACCTTC,CASRTTGGYTF
-,TRBJ2-3,-,TRBV3-1/TRBV3-2,TGTGCCAGCAGCCAACCCGGGGGCTTCACAGATACGCAGTATTTT,CASSQPGGFTDTQYF
-,TRBJ1-6,-,TRBV19,TGTGCCTCCACCCGGGGAGAGAGTTCACCCCTCCACTTT,CASTRGESSPLHF
TRBD1,TRBJ2-7,-,TRBV11-2,TGTGCCAGCAGCGCCGGACAGGGGGCGTTTTACGAGCAGTACTTC,CASSAGQGAFYEQYF
-,TRBJ1-1,-,TRBV6-5,TGTGCCAGCAGTCGAATATCACCTGGCGTCGGGGCTTTCTTT,CASSRISPGVGAFF
-,TRBJ2-7,once,TRBV11-2,TGTGCCAGCAGCCGCGTATCAGGAGGGAACGAGCAGTACTTC,CASSRVSGGNEQYF
TRBD1,TRBJ1-2,-,TRBV10-3,TGTGCCATCAGTGCCCCCGACAGGGGCAGGGGCTACACCTTC,CAISAPDRGRGYTF
-,TRBJ1-5,-,TRBV7-9,TGTGCCAGCAGCCTAGGGACAAGGGATCAGCCCCAGCATTTT,CASSLGTRDQPQHF
-,TRBJ1-3,-,TRBV9,TGTGCCAGCAGCGTAGAGGTGGGAAGAGGAAACACCATATATTTT,CASSVEVGRGNTIYF
-,TRBJ1-4,-,TRBV5-1,TGCGCCAGCAGCTTGGGGTCAGTTAATGAAAAACTGTTTTTT,CASSLGSVNEKLFF
-,TRBJ1-1,-,TRBV7-8,TGTGCCAGCAGCTTTGACGGTGAATCAGCAGAAAACACTGAAGCTTTCTTT,CASSFDGESAENTEAFF
-,TRBJ1-1,-,TRBV3-1/TRBV3-2,TGTGCCAGCAGCCAACCCCCCGGCGGCATCACTGAAGCTTTCTTT,CASSQPPGGITEAFF
-,TRBJ1-1,-,TRBV6-2/TRBV6-3,TGTGCCAGCAGTTACTCCCACAGGAGGAACACTGAAGCTTTCTTT,CASSYSHRRNTEAFF
TRBD1,TRBJ2-2,-,TRBV6-5,TGTGCCACGGGACAGGGGGTAAAGGGGGAGCTGTTTTTT,CATGQGVKGELFF
TRBD1,TRBJ2-1,-,TRBV7-8,TGTGCCAGCAGCGGCGGGACAGGGTCCTACAATGAGCAGTTCTTC,CASSGGTGSYNEQFF
TRBD1,TRBJ2-2,-,TRBV11-2,TGTGCCAGCAGCTTGCAGGGGGCTACCGGGGAGCTGTTTTTT,CASSLQGATGELFF
TRBD1,TRBJ2-6,once,TRBV2,TGTGCCAGCAGTGTCCCGGGACAGGGGTTGAGCTCTGGGGCCAACGTCCTGACTTTC,CASSVPGQGLSSGANVLTF
TRBD1,TRBJ1-3,-,TRBV3-1/TRBV3-2,TGTGCCAGCAGCCAAGGCAACAGGGGCTCTGGAAACACCATATATTTT,CASSQGNRGSGNTIYF
-,TRBJ2-2,-,TRBV5-1,TGCGCCAGCATGGTTCAGAGGGGGAACACCGGGGAGCTGTTTTTT,CASMVQRGNTGELFF
-,TRBJ2-5,-,TRBV10-3,TGTGCCATCAGCAAGCAGAAGGGGACTGTGGGAGAGACCCAGTACTTC,CAISKQKGTVGETQYF
TRBD1,TRBJ1-1,-,TRBV7-9,TGTGCCAGCAGCTCTTCTTACGACAGGGGGGGAACGAACACTGAAGCTTTCTTT,CASSSSYDRGGTNTEAFF
TRBD1,TRBJ1-3,-,TRBV19,TGTGCCAGTAGGAAAAAAGGACAGGAATTTTTGGCTGGAAACACCATATATTTT,CASRKKGQEFLAGNTIYF
TRBD1,TRBJ1-3,-,TRBV18,TGTGCCAGCTCACCGGGACAGGCCTCTGGAAACACCATATATTTT,CASSPGQASGNTIYF
-,TRBJ1-6,once,TRBV6-5,TGTGCCAGCAGCGCACCTGGGGGCCGGACTTCACCCCTCCACTTT,CASSAPGGRTSPLHF
-,TRBJ2-1,once,TRBV25-1,TGTGCCAGCAGTCCACCGGGACTTCACAATGAGCAGTTCTTC,CASSPPGLHNEQFF
TRBD1,TRBJ2-7,-,TRBV5-4,TGTGCCAGCAGCTTTCGATCCTCCGGGACAGGGGCCTACGAGCAGTACTTC,CASSFRSSGTGAYEQYF
-,TRBJ2-5,-,TRBV5-1,TGCGCCAGCAGCTTGGCGTCAGAAGAGACCCAGTACTTC,CASSLASEETQYF